The next 13 T cell receptor beta chains were all read from a single sample in a study of shared clonotypes between healthy human individuals. Data came from immunoSEQ multiplex PCR; TCRdb stores just in-frame clones and leaves some out. The sample shows some 980,000 clones, about three quarters of them seen only once. The sample was memory CD4+ T cells sorted from blood. Subset given: CD45RA-negative fraction. The source is a man aged 18 to 35 in good health.

The gene calls are TRBV25-1 and TRBJ1-1, with unresolved D. The CDR3 length is 12 residues. V lost 7 bases and J lost 2, with 8 bases in between. The V gene's germline CDR1 is MGHDK and CDR2 SYGVNS. The CDR3 region is CASTLGNTEAFF. The CDR3 bases are TGTGCCAGCACCCTTGGTAACACTGAAGCTTTCTTT.

The chain recombines TRBV7-2 with TRBJ2-1; 8 positions agree with TRBD2. J was trimmed by 6 bases and V by 1 base; bases with no gene match: 8. The CDR3 covers 16 residues. CDR1 SGHTA and CDR2 FQGNSA come from the germline V gene. The chain's CDR3 is CASSLVAGLVSNEQFF. CDR3 coding DNA: TGTGCCAGCAGCTTAGTGGCGGGACTAGTCAGCAATGAGCAGTTCTTC.

This clone was seen only a few times. The chain joins TRBV28 to TRBJ1-1; D might be TRBD1 (6 bases). V shed 5 bases and J shed 1 base, with 11 bases lying between them. Germline V gene data show CDR1 as MDHEN and CDR2 as SYDVKM. CDR3 length equals 14 residues. This CDR3 is CASSPSDRNTEAFF. The CDR3 DNA reads as TGTGCCAGCAGTCCCTCGGACAGGAACACTGAAGCTTTCTTT.

In its sample, this clone was seen a few times. Other DNA sequences in this specimen translate into the identical CDR3. The gene calls are TRBV5-8 and TRBJ1-2; 10 bases are shared with TRBD1. The CDR3 is made up of 14 amino acids. The junction had 1 base not matched to a gene; V was cut back by 3 bases and J by 2 bases. CDR1 is SGHTS, CDR2 YDEGEE, per germline. The CDR3 coding sequence is TGTGCCAGCAGCTCGGGACAGGGGAACTATGGCTACACCTTC. Amino acids: CASSSGQGNYGYTF.

This CDR3 is CASSYLPGQGQRLFF. The CDR3 nucleotides read TGTGCCAGCAGTTACCTACCGGGACAGGGTCAAAGGCTGTTTTTT. The genes are TRBV6-5 and TRBJ1-4, with TRBD1 matching over 9 bases. The CDR3 has 15 amino acids. From germline, CDR1 is MNHEY and CDR2 SVGAGI. With V trimmed by 2 bases and J by 14 bases, 12 bases remained unmatched.

Of note for this clone: Distinct nucleotide sequences in the sample also encode this CDR3. The V and J genes are TRBV7-3 and TRBJ2-3; 12 bases map to TRBD2. J gave up 1 base and V 5 bases, and 4 bases lay outside the gene matches. The germline CDR1 and CDR2 sequences are SGHTA and FQGTGA. There are 16 residues in the CDR3. The CDR3 sequence is CASSPRTSGGTDTQYF. CDR3 nucleotides: TGTGCCAGCAGCCCCAGGACTAGCGGGGGCACAGATACGCAGTATTTT.

This chain uses TRBV14 with TRBJ2-7, with D maybe TRBD1 (6 bases). Trimming pared 0 bases from V and 5 bases from J, leaving 17 bases between. Germline V gene lookup returns CDR1 SGHDN and CDR2 FVKESK. The CDR3 length is 16 residues. CDR3 sequence reads: CASSQDGGYRVNEQYF. The CDR3 DNA is TGTGCCAGCAGCCAAGATGGGGGATACAGGGTAAACGAGCAGTACTTC.

The chain combines TRBV19 with TRBJ1-3; D gene ambiguous. Per the germline V gene, CDR1 is LNHDA and CDR2 is SQIVND (reference sequence). The CDR3 loop spans 15 amino acids. V lost 7 bases and J 1 base, leaving 14 bases between the germline ends. The CDR3 region has the DNA TGTGCCAGTACTCTGAACTGGGGATCTGGAAACACCATATATTTT. It translates to CASTLNWGSGNTIYF.

CDR3 sequence (DNA): TGTGCCAGCAGCTTAGTTGGCGGCGGCCTCTCTGGAAACACCATATATTTT. This translates into CASSLVGGGLSGNTIYF. The rearrangement uses TRBV7-2 and TRBJ1-3; no definite D call. V dropped 1 base and J dropped 0 bases, with 13 bases sitting between them. The V gene's germline CDR1 is SGHTA and CDR2 FQGNSA. CDR3 size: 17 residues.

This chain joins TRBV5-1 and TRBJ2-3; TRBD2 might be the D (5 bases). The V gene lost 6 bases and the J gene lost 3 bases, with 11 bases spanning the gap. The CDR3 is 13 residues long. Germline loops: CDR1 SGHRS, CDR2 YFSETQ. This CDR3 reads CASTKSGTDTQYF. CDR3 DNA: TGCGCCAGCACTAAGTCGGGGACAGATACGCAGTATTTT.

The table lists this clone with a count of one. V gene TRBV6-5 combines with J gene TRBJ1-2; D is perhaps TRBD1 (6 bases). CDR3 length equals 13 residues. Deletions cut 6 bases from V and 8 bases from J, with 16 bases between. The germline gives CDR1 MNHEY, CDR2 SVGAGI. CDR3 residues: CASRDRTSGGYTF. CDR3 DNA sequence: TGTGCCAGCAGGGACAGAACCTCGGGAGGCTACACCTTC.

In this sample, this clone turned up a few times. V is TRBV27 and J is TRBJ2-5, with 8 bases that match TRBD1. The CDR3 is 15 residues long. CDR1 and CDR2 (germline): MNHEY, SMNVEV (reference sequence). Trimming took 7 bases from V and 0 from J; bases not matched to a gene: 7. Here the CDR3 reads CASMRAGGYQETQYF. DNA of the CDR3: TGTGCCAGCATGAGGGCAGGGGGCTACCAAGAGACCCAGTACTTC.

The chain employs TRBV18 and TRBJ2-7; no firm D call. Germline V gene sequence: CDR1 KGHSH, CDR2 LQKENI. The V end was cut by 2 bases, the J end by 2 bases, with 10 bases between. The length of the CDR3 is 14 residues. The CDR3 DNA is TGTGCCAGCTCACCAAGCAGGCAGACCTACGAGCAGTACTTC. It yields the protein CASSPSRQTYEQYF.